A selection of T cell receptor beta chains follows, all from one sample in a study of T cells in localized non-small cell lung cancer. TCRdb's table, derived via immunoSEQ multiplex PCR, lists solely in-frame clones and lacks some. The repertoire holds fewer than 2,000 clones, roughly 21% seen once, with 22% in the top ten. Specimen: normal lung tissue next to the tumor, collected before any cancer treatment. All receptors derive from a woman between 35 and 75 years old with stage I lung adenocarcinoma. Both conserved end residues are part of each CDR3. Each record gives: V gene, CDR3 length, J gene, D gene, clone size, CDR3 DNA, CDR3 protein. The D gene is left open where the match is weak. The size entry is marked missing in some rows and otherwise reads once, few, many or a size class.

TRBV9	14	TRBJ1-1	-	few	TGTGCCAGCAGCTCATGGACAGAGAACACTGAAGCTTTCTTT	CASSSWTENTEAFF
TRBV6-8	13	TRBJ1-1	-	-	TGTGCCAGCAAATGGACAACGAACACTGAAGCTTTCTTT	CASKWTTNTEAFF
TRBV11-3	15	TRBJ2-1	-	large	TGTGCCAGCAGCTTAACTGTTCAGGCGTACAATGAGCAGTTCTTC	CASSLTVQAYNEQFF
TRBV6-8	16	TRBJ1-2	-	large	TGTGCCAGCAGTTACTCGAAGGCCAGGGGCAACTATGGCTACACCTTC	CASSYSKARGNYGYTF
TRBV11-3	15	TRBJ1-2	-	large	TGTGCCAGCAGCTTTGCCCCTTCCGCGAACTATGGCTACACCTTC	CASSFAPSANYGYTF
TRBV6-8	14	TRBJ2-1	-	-	TGTGCCATCAGTGGGGGCAGGGATTTCAATGAGCAGTTCTTC	CAISGGRDFNEQFF
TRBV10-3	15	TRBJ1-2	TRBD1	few	TGTGCCATCAGAGGGACAGGGGGCCCTGTAATAGGCTACACCTTC	CAIRGTGGPVIGYTF
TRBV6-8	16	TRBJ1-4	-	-	TGTGCCAGCAGGCCACGCATTCGGGCTACTAATGAAAAACTGTTTTTT	CASRPRIRATNEKLFF
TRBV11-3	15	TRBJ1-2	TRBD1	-	TGTGCCAGCAGCCGTGAATCGGGACAGGGCTATGGCTACACCTTC	CASSRESGQGYGYTF
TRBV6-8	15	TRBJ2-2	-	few	TGTGCCAGCACGAGGGACACGACATTCACCGGGGAGCTGTTTTTT	CASTRDTTFTGELFF
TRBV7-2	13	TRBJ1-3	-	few	TGTGCCAGCAGTTTCAACTCTGGAAACACCATATATTTT	CASSFNSGNTIYF
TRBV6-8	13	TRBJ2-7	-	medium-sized	TGTGCCAGCAGTTTGTTAGGGGCGGAGGAGCAGTACTTC	CASSLLGAEEQYF
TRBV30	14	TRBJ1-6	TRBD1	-	TGTGCCTGGAGGTTGACAGGGAGAAATTCACCCCTCCACTTT	CAWRLTGRNSPLHF
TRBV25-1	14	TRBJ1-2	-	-	TGTGCCAGCAGTGAACATCGGACAGACTATGGCTACACCTTC	CASSEHRTDYGYTF
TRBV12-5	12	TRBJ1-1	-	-	TGTGCTAGTGGTTTCGGCGACACTGAAGCTTTCTTT	CASGFGDTEAFF
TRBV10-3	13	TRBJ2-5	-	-	TGTGCCACTTCGGGACTGGGCCAAGAGACCCAGTACTTC	CATSGLGQETQYF
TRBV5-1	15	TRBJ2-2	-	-	TGCGCCAGCAGCGTGTATCGGGAGAACACCGGGGAGCTGTTTTTT	CASSVYRENTGELFF
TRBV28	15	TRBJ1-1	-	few	TGTGCCAGCAGAGAAACGGGGCTGTCGAACACTGAAGCTTTCTTT	CASRETGLSNTEAFF
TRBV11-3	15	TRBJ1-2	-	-	TGTGCCAGCAGCTCCGGGCCAAGTACCTCCTATGGCTACACCTTC	CASSSGPSTSYGYTF
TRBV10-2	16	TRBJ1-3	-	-	TGCGCCAGCAGTGAGTCGGTGACCACGGCTGGAAACACCATATATTTT	CASSESVTTAGNTIYF
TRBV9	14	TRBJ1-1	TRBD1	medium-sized	TGTGCCAGCAGCGTAGAAGACAGGGGGCGCGTAGCTTTCTTT	CASSVEDRGRVAFF
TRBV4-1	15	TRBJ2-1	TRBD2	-	TGCGCCAGCAGCCAAGTGGGCGGGGGGGCACGTGAGCAGTTCTTC	CASSQVGGGAREQFF
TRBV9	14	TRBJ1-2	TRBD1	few	TGTGCCAGCAGCCCCCATCGACAGGGTGATGGCTACACCTTC	CASSPHRQGDGYTF
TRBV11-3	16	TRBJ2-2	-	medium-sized	TGTGCCAGCAGCTTATATTCGACAGGGAACACCGGGGAGCTGTTTTTT	CASSLYSTGNTGELFF
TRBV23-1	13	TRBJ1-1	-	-	TGCGCCAGCAGTCCCGACGGAGGCACTGAAGCTTTCTTT	CASSPDGGTEAFF
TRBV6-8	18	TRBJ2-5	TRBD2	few	TGTGCCAGCAGTGGGCTAGCGGGGGGCACCTCGGCTGGAGAGACCCAGTACTTC	CASSGLAGGTSAGETQYF
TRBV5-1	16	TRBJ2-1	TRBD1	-	TGCGCCAGCAGCACGCTCGGGACAGGTTACTACAATGAGCAGTTCTTC	CASSTLGTGYYNEQFF
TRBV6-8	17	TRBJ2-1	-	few	TGTGCCAGCAGCAACTCCCTCGGGGGGCACCCCTACAATGAGCAGTTCTTC	CASSNSLGGHPYNEQFF
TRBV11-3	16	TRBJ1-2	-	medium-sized	TGTGCCAGCAGCTTACCCCGGGCCTCCATCTCCTATGGCTACACCTTC	CASSLPRASISYGYTF
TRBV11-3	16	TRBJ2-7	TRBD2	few	TGTGCCAGCAGCTTAAAACTAGCGGGGGGGCTCAACGAGCAGTACTTC	CASSLKLAGGLNEQYF
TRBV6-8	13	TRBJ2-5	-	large	TGTGCCAGCAGTACACTCGGCGGGGAGACCCAGTACTTC	CASSTLGGETQYF
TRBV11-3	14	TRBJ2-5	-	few	TGTGCCAGCAGCTTTCGAGCGTCTGGAGAGACCCAGTACTTC	CASSFRASGETQYF
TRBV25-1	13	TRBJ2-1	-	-	TGTGCCAGCAGTGTAGGACGGGGAAATGAGCAGTTCTTC	CASSVGRGNEQFF
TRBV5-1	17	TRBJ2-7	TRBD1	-	TGCGCCAGCAGCTTCGGGACAGAACCAAAAAGTACCTACGAGCAGTACTTC	CASSFGTEPKSTYEQYF
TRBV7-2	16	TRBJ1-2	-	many	TGTGCCAGCAGCCAAGAGCTCCAACCTGCCCTCTATGGCTACACCTTC	CASSQELQPALYGYTF
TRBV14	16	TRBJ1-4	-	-	TGTGCCAGCAGCCAAGATTCCAGTAGGACTCCCGAAAAACTGTTTTTT	CASSQDSSRTPEKLFF
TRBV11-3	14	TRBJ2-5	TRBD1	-	TGTGCCAGCAGACGGACAGGGGGGACAGAGACCCAGTACTTC	CASRRTGGTETQYF
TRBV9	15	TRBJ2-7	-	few	TGTGCCAGCAGCCAGGGAACAGTGAGCTCCTACGAGCAGTACTTC	CASSQGTVSSYEQYF
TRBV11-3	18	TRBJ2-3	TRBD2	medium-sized	TGTGCCAGCAGCCCCGGGACTAGCGGGGCTAGAAGCACAGATACGCAGTATTTT	CASSPGTSGARSTDTQYF
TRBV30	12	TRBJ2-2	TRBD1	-	TGTGCCTGGTCAGGGGGCCCCGGGGAGCTGTTTTTT	CAWSGGPGELFF
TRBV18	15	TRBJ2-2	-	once	TGTGCCAGCTCACCACGGCCAGCTAACACCGGGGAGCTGTTTTTT	CASSPRPANTGELFF
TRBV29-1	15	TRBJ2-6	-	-	TGCAGCGTGAGGGACCTTAGCTCTGGGGCCAACGTCCTGACTTTC	CSVRDLSSGANVLTF
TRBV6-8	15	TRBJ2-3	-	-	TGTGCCAGCAGTTGGCGGGGGCTGGAGGCAGATACGCAGTATTTT	CASSWRGLEADTQYF
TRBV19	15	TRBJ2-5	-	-	TGTGCCAGTACCTTTGGAGAAGGGAGGCAAGAGACCCAGTACTTC	CASTFGEGRQETQYF
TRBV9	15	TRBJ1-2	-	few	TGTGCCAGCAGCGTAGGGCCGCTTCCAGACTATGGCTACACCTTC	CASSVGPLPDYGYTF
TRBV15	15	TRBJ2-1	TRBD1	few	TGTGCCACCAGCAGAAGACAGGGGGGGTACAATGAGCAGTTCTTC	CATSRRQGGYNEQFF